Here is one T cell receptor (beta chain) with its context. The data belong to a study of T cells after yellow fever vaccination. Germline-derived CDR1 and CDR2 are LGHNA and YSLEER. V shed 0 bases and J shed 0 bases, with 11 bases lying between them. This CDR3 is built from 17 residues. TCRdb reanalysed the 5' RACE reads using MiXCR and keeps one entry per CDR3 protein. The sample lists about 510,000 distinct CDR3 sequences, 20% to 25% occurring once. The sequences come from PBMCs, collected approximately 22 days after the first yellow fever vaccination. The sequence derives from a young man who received the YFV17D yellow fever vaccine. This rearrangement joins TRBV4-3 to TRBJ1-4, with a tentative D call TRBD1 (5 bases). CDR3 nucleotide sequence: TGCGCCAGCAGCCAAGACGGGACCGCCGCAACTAATGAAAAACTGTTTTTT. Its protein product is CASSQDGTAATNEKLFF.